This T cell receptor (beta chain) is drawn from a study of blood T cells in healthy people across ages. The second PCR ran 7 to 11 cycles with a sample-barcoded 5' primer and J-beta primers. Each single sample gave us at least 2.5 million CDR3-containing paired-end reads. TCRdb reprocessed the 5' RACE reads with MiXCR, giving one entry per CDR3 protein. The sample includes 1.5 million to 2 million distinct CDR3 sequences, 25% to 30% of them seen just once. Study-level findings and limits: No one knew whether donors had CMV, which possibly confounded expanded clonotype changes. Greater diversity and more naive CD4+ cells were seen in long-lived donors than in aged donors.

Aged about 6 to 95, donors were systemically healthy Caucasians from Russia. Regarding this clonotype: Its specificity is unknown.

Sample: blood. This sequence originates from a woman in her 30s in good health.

CDR3 nucleotides: TGTGCCAGCAAAACTCCGGGACTTGTGGACATTCAGTACTTC. The encoded protein is CASKTPGLVDIQYF. The chain has TRBV6-5 and TRBJ2-4; TRBD2 might be the D (6 bases). This CDR3 has 14 amino acids. The V and J ends lost 7 bases and 8 bases respectively, with 18 bases between them. Germline CDR1 reads MNHEY; CDR2 reads SVGAGI.